This TCR beta chain came from a study of blood T cell repertoires in COVID-19. The overall study: From the United States, Italy and Spain came samples of acute and convalescent COVID-19. T cells, B-cell-depleted T cells, or PBMCs provided the cDNA or gDNA that served as material.

This CDR3 has 15 residues. CDR1 and CDR2 (germline): KGHDR, SFDVKD. V gave up 4 bases and J gave up 4 bases, with 16 bases separating them. A Seattle source enrolled patients during active infection and followed them longitudinally. This table comes from immunoSEQ multiplex PCR, and its TCRdb copy is limited to in-frame clones, with some not included. The sample holds a few hundred thousand clones, 82% seen once. The chain recombines TRBV24-1 with TRBJ2-7; D might be TRBD2 (5 bases). Sequencing was carried out using peripheral blood. This TCR was sampled from a woman aged 70-85 years with COVID-19, enrolled during active disease. The CDR3 loop is CATSDSSRSGYEQYF. CDR3 in DNA: TGTGCCACCAGTGACAGTAGCCGTTCGGGATACGAGCAGTACTTC.